The sequence of this T cell receptor beta chain was determined in a study of CD8+ T cells in alopecia areata. Comments on this clone: Antigen: not known.

General study findings and limits: Alphabeta T cells residing in normal skin are also sequenced in scalp samples.

The CDR3 is 17 residues long. The J segment lost 6 bases and the V segment lost 2 bases, leaving 14 bases of the junction unmatched. The V gene's germline CDR1 is SGHVT and CDR2 SQSDAQ. cDNA reverse transcribed from extracted RNA served as the sequencing template. Generated by immunoSEQ multiplex PCR, the TCRdb table keeps only in-frame clones and is missing some. Seen here are around 160,000 clones, 47% observed once, and the top ten hold roughly 6.8%. V gene TRBV7-4 combines with J gene TRBJ2-3, with 7 bases identical to TRBD2. The sample comprised CD4+ T cells sorted from blood. The sequence was obtained from a human donor with alopecia areata. In nucleotides, the CDR3 is TGTGCCAGCAGCTTATGGTATTACGGGAGGACCATGGATACGCAGTATTTT. It is translated as CASSLWYYGRTMDTQYF.